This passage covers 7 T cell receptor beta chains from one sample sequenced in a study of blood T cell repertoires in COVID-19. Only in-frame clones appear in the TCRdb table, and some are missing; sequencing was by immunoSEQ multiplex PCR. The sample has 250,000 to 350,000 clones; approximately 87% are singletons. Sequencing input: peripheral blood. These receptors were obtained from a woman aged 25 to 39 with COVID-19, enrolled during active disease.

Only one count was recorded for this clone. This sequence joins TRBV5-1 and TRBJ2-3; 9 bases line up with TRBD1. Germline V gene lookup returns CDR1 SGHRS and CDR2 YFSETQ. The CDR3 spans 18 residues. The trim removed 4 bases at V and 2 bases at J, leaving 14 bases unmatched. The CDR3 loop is CASSPGQGRQLPTDTQYF. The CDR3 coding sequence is TGCGCCAGCAGCCCGGGACAGGGACGCCAACTCCCCACAGATACGCAGTATTTT.

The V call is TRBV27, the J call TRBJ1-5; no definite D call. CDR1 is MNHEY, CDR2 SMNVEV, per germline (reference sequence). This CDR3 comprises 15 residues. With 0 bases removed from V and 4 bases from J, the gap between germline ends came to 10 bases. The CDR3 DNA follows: TGTGCCAGCAGTTTATCCGGAGGGATGAATCAGCCCCAGCATTTT. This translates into CASSLSGGMNQPQHF.

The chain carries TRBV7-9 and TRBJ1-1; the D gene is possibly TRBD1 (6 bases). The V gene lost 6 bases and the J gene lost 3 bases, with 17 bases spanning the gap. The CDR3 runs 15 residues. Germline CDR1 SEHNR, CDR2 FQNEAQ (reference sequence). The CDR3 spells CASRGRSGQYTEAFF. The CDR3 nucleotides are TGTGCCAGCAGGGGCCGTTCAGGACAGTACACTGAAGCTTTCTTT.

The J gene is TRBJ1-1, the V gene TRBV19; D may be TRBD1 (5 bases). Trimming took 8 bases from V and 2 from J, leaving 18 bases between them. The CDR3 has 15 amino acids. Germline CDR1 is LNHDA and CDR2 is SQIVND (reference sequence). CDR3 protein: CASSFQGQGNTEAFF. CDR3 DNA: TGTGCCAGTTCCTTCCAAGGGCAGGGAAACACTGAAGCTTTCTTT. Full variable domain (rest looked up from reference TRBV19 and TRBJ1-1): DGGITQSPKYLFRKEGQNVTLSCEQNLNHDAMYWYRQDPGQGLRLIYYSQIVNDFQKGDIAEGYSVSREKKESFPLTVTSAQKNPTAFYLCASSFQGQGNTEAFFGQGTRLTVV.

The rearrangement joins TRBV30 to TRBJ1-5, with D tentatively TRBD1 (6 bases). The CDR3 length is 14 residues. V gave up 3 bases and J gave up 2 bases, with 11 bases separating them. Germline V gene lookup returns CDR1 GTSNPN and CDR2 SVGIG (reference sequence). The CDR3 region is CAWRVSGGNQPQHF. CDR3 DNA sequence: TGTGCCTGGAGGGTTTCAGGGGGCAATCAGCCCCAGCATTTT.

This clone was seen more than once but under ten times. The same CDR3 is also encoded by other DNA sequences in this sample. The CDR3 spells CASSSGTGGGETQYF. The CDR3 DNA follows: TGCGCCAGCAGCTCCGGGACAGGGGGAGGAGAGACCCAGTACTTC. The chain couples TRBV5-1 to TRBJ2-5, with TRBD1 matching 11 bases. Germline CDR1 reads SGHRS; CDR2 reads YFSETQ. J was trimmed by 4 bases and V by 3 bases; bases with no gene match: 5. The CDR3 spans 15 residues.

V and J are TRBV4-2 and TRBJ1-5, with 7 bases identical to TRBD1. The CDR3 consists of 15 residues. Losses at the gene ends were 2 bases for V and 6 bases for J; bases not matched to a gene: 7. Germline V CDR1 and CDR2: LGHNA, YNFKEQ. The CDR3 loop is CASSQTGEVSQPQHF. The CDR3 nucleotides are TGTGCCAGCAGCCAAACAGGGGAGGTCAGTCAGCCCCAGCATTTT.